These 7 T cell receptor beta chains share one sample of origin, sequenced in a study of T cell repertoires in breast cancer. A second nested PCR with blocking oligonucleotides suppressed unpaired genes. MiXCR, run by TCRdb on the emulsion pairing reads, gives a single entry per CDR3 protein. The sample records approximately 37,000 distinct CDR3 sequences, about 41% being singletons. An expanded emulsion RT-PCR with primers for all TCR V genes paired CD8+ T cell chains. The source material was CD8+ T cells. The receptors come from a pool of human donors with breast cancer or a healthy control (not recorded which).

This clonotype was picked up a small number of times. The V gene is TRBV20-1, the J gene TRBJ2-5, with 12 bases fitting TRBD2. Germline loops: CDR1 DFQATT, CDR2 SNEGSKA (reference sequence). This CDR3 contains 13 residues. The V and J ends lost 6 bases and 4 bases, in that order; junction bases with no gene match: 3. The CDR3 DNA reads TGCAGTGCCGAACTAGCGGGAGGAGAGACCCAGTACTTC. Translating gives CSAELAGGETQYF.

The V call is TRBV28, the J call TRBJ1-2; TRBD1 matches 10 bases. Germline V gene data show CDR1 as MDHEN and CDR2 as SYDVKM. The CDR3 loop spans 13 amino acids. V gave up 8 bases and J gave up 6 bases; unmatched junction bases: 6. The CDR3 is CASLDRGSDGYTF. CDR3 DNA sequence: TGTGCCAGCCTGGACAGGGGGTCGGATGGCTACACCTTC.

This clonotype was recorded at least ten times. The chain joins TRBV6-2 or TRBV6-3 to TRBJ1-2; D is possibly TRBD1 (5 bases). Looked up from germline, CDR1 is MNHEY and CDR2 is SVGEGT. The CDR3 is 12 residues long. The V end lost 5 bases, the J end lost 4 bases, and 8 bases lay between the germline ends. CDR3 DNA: TGTGCCAGCAGTAACCAGGGCTATGGCTACACCTTC. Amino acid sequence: CASSNQGYGYTF.

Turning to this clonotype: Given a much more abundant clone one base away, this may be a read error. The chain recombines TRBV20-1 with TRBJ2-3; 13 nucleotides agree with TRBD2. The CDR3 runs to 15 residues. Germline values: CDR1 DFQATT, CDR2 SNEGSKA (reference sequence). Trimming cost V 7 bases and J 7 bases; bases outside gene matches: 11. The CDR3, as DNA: TGCAGTGTTGCCGGACTAGCGGGAGATGCAAATACGCAGTATTTT. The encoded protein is CSVAGLAGDANTQYF.

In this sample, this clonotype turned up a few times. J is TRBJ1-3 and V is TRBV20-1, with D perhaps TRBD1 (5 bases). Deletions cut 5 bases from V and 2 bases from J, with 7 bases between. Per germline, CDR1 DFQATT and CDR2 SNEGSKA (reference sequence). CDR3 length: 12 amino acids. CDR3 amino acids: CSAGTAGNTIYF. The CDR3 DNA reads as TGCAGTGCTGGGACGGCTGGAAACACCATATATTTT.

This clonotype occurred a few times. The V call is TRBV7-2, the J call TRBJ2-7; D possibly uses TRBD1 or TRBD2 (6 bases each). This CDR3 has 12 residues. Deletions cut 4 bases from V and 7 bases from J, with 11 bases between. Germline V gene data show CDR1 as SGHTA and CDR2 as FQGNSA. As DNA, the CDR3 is TGTGCCAGCAGCTGGAGGGGGAGAGAGCAGTACTTC. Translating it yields CASSWRGREQYF.

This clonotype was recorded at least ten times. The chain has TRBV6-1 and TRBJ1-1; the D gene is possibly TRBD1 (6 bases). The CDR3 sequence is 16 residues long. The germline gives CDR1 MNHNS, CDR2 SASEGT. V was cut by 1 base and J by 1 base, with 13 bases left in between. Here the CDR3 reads CASSEVDGGGNTEAFF. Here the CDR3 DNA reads TGTGCCAGCAGTGAAGTCGACGGGGGCGGGAACACTGAAGCTTTCTTT.